The rows below give T cell receptor beta chains drawn from one sample of a study of PD-1 blockade in classical Hodgkin lymphoma. Profiling relied on immunoSEQ multiplex PCR, and the TCRdb table lists in-frame clones only, not all of them. There are about 30,000 clones in the sample; 65% to 90% occur only once, and about 2.6% lies in the top ten. The sample in question was CD4+ T cells from blood, obtained at baseline. These receptors were collected from a human donor with classical Hodgkin lymphoma. Both conserved end residues are part of each CDR3. The D gene is left open where the match is weak. The listing skips clone size in some rows; elsewhere it reads once, few, many or a size class.

d_call: TRBD1; clone_size: NA; v_call: TRBV7-6; j_call: TRBJ2-5; cdr3_nt: TGTGCCAGCAGCCTGGGACAGGGGGCTTGGGAGACCCAGTACTTC; cdr3_aa: CASSLGQGAWETQYF
d_call: TRBD1; clone_size: NA; v_call: TRBV29-1; j_call: TRBJ1-4; cdr3_nt: TGCAGCGGCAGACAGGGGGAAAAACTGTTTTTT; cdr3_aa: CSGRQGEKLFF
d_call: NA; clone_size: NA; v_call: TRBV5-1; j_call: TRBJ1-1; cdr3_nt: TGCGCCAGCAGCTTGGTCGGATTCACTGAAGCTTTCTTT; cdr3_aa: CASSLVGFTEAFF
d_call: NA; clone_size: NA; v_call: TRBV6-1; j_call: TRBJ1-1; cdr3_nt: TGTGCCAGCAGTGTCGAACTTCTGATGGCTGAAGCTTTCTTT; cdr3_aa: CASSVELLMAEAFF
d_call: TRBD1; clone_size: NA; v_call: TRBV30; j_call: TRBJ1-5; cdr3_nt: TGTGCCTGCAACAGGGGGCCAAATCAGCCCCAGCATTTT; cdr3_aa: CACNRGPNQPQHF
d_call: TRBD1; clone_size: NA; v_call: TRBV4-2; j_call: TRBJ2-7; cdr3_nt: TGTGCCAGCTCGAAGCTGGACAGGGGGAGGGAGCAGTACTTC; cdr3_aa: CASSKLDRGREQYF
d_call: TRBD2; clone_size: NA; v_call: TRBV6-5; j_call: TRBJ2-2; cdr3_nt: TGTGCCAGCAGGCAGGGACTAGCGGTAACCGGGGAGCTGTTTTTT; cdr3_aa: CASRQGLAVTGELFF
d_call: NA; clone_size: NA; v_call: TRBV11-2; j_call: TRBJ2-3; cdr3_nt: TGTGCCAGCAGCCCGAGACTAAACACAGATACGCAGTATTTT; cdr3_aa: CASSPRLNTDTQYF
d_call: TRBD1; clone_size: NA; v_call: TRBV7-2; j_call: TRBJ1-1; cdr3_nt: TGTGCCAGCAGCTTAGCCCCGAGGGGGCAAACTGAAGCTTTCTTT; cdr3_aa: CASSLAPRGQTEAFF
d_call: TRBD1; clone_size: NA; v_call: TRBV4-3; j_call: TRBJ1-3; cdr3_nt: TGCGCCAGCAGCCGGCATAAAGGGTTGGGGACAGGACGCTCTGGAAACACCATATATTTT; cdr3_aa: CASSRHKGLGTGRSGNTIYF
d_call: NA; clone_size: NA; v_call: TRBV7-2; j_call: TRBJ2-7; cdr3_nt: TGTGCCAGCAGCTCCGGACAACGCTCCTACGAGCAGTACTTC; cdr3_aa: CASSSGQRSYEQYF
d_call: NA; clone_size: NA; v_call: TRBV7-6; j_call: TRBJ1-1; cdr3_nt: TGTGCCAGCAGCTTAACACAGGGTCCGGACACTGAAGCTTTCTTT; cdr3_aa: CASSLTQGPDTEAFF
d_call: NA; clone_size: NA; v_call: TRBV4-1; j_call: TRBJ2-7; cdr3_nt: TGCGCCAGCAGCCAAGGCCGCGGGACACGAGAAGAGAAGACCTACGAGCAGTACTTC; cdr3_aa: CASSQGRGTREEKTYEQYF
d_call: NA; clone_size: once; v_call: TRBV5-1; j_call: TRBJ2-7; cdr3_nt: TGCGCCAGCAGCTTGGCTTCAGGGGCCAGAGCCTACGAGCAGTACTTC; cdr3_aa: CASSLASGARAYEQYF
d_call: NA; clone_size: NA; v_call: TRBV10-3; j_call: TRBJ2-2; cdr3_nt: TGTGCCATCAGTGAGCAGGGGAGCACCGGGGAGCTGTTTTTT; cdr3_aa: CAISEQGSTGELFF
d_call: NA; clone_size: NA; v_call: TRBV10-3; j_call: TRBJ1-2; cdr3_nt: TGTGCCATCAGTGAGGCACAGAACTATGGCTACACCTTC; cdr3_aa: CAISEAQNYGYTF
d_call: TRBD1; clone_size: NA; v_call: TRBV2; j_call: TRBJ1-4; cdr3_nt: TGTGCCAGCAGTACAGGGGCGGGACTTAATGAAAAACTGTTTTTT; cdr3_aa: CASSTGAGLNEKLFF
d_call: TRBD1; clone_size: NA; v_call: TRBV6-5; j_call: TRBJ1-2; cdr3_nt: TGTGCCAGCAGTTACACAGGGGGGGGCAAGGACTATGGCTACACCTTC; cdr3_aa: CASSYTGGGKDYGYTF
d_call: NA; clone_size: NA; v_call: TRBV18; j_call: TRBJ1-2; cdr3_nt: TGTGCCAGCTCACCAGGGGTCGATAGCGACTATGGCTACACCTTC; cdr3_aa: CASSPGVDSDYGYTF
d_call: NA; clone_size: NA; v_call: TRBV5-6; j_call: TRBJ1-1; cdr3_nt: TGTGCCAGCAGCTTGCTCTGGGCGAACACTGAAGCTTTCTTT; cdr3_aa: CASSLLWANTEAFF
d_call: TRBD1; clone_size: NA; v_call: TRBV28; j_call: TRBJ2-3; cdr3_nt: TGTGCCAGCAGTTTAGGGGACAGGCGATCTGGCACAGATACGCAGTATTTT; cdr3_aa: CASSLGDRRSGTDTQYF
d_call: NA; clone_size: once; v_call: TRBV4-2; j_call: TRBJ2-1; cdr3_nt: TGTGCCAGCAGCCAAGATGGGGGCCATCAAGGACAAGCCAATGAGCAGTTCTTC; cdr3_aa: CASSQDGGHQGQANEQFF
d_call: NA; clone_size: NA; v_call: TRBV29-1; j_call: TRBJ2-7; cdr3_nt: TGCAGCGCCTGGACGGCGGACTACGAGCAGTACTTC; cdr3_aa: CSAWTADYEQYF
d_call: NA; clone_size: few; v_call: TRBV7-2; j_call: TRBJ1-1; cdr3_nt: TGTGCCAGCAGCTTATGGGGGCGGAACACTGAAGCTTTCTTT; cdr3_aa: CASSLWGRNTEAFF
d_call: NA; clone_size: NA; v_call: TRBV14; j_call: TRBJ1-1; cdr3_nt: TGTGCCAGCAGCCAAGGATTCGCAGGAAGGAACACTGAAGCTTTCTTT; cdr3_aa: CASSQGFAGRNTEAFF
d_call: NA; clone_size: few; v_call: TRBV2; j_call: TRBJ1-1; cdr3_nt: TGTGCCAGCATACGGGCAGTGGTTATGAACACTGAAGCTTTCTTT; cdr3_aa: CASIRAVVMNTEAFF
d_call: NA; clone_size: NA; v_call: TRBV2; j_call: TRBJ2-5; cdr3_nt: TGTGCCAGCAGTGAAAGACTAGTGAGCGAGACCCAGTACTTC; cdr3_aa: CASSERLVSETQYF
d_call: TRBD1; clone_size: NA; v_call: TRBV27; j_call: TRBJ2-2; cdr3_nt: TGTGCCAGCAGGCGACAGGGGGACACCGGGGAGCTGTTTTTT; cdr3_aa: CASRRQGDTGELFF
d_call: NA; clone_size: NA; v_call: TRBV18; j_call: TRBJ1-2; cdr3_nt: TGTGCCACCCAATCCGACAGGAGTGAGGGCTACACCTTC; cdr3_aa: CATQSDRSEGYTF
d_call: NA; clone_size: NA; v_call: TRBV10-2; j_call: TRBJ2-7; cdr3_nt: TGCGCCAGCAGTGATTGGTATCTCCCGGGGGCCTACGAGCAGTACTTC; cdr3_aa: CASSDWYLPGAYEQYF
d_call: NA; clone_size: NA; v_call: TRBV2; j_call: TRBJ2-3; cdr3_nt: TGTGCCAGCCAAGACTCAACAGATACGCAGTATTTT; cdr3_aa: CASQDSTDTQYF
d_call: TRBD1; clone_size: NA; v_call: TRBV6-8; j_call: TRBJ2-7; cdr3_nt: TGTGCCAGCAGCGTTTCGGGACAGGGACGCTACGAGCAGTACTTC; cdr3_aa: CASSVSGQGRYEQYF
d_call: TRBD1; clone_size: NA; v_call: TRBV7-2; j_call: TRBJ1-6; cdr3_nt: TGTGCCAGCAGCTTGACAGGGTGGAATTCACCCCTCCACTTT; cdr3_aa: CASSLTGWNSPLHF
d_call: NA; clone_size: once; v_call: TRBV27; j_call: TRBJ1-4; cdr3_nt: TGTGCCAGCAGTTTAAAGTTTCAGGGAAGGGGAAAACTGTTTTTT; cdr3_aa: CASSLKFQGRGKLFF
d_call: NA; clone_size: NA; v_call: TRBV29-1; j_call: TRBJ2-7; cdr3_nt: TGCAGCGTTGAGGGAGAACGCTACGAGCAGTACTTC; cdr3_aa: CSVEGERYEQYF
d_call: NA; clone_size: NA; v_call: TRBV11-2; j_call: TRBJ2-7; cdr3_nt: TGTGCCAGCAGCTTAGATCAGGCATCCAGCGAGCAGTACTTC; cdr3_aa: CASSLDQASSEQYF
d_call: TRBD1; clone_size: NA; v_call: TRBV19; j_call: TRBJ1-2; cdr3_nt: TGTGCCACCCACGGGCTGGGACAGGGGGTTCTTGGCTACACCTTC; cdr3_aa: CATHGLGQGVLGYTF
d_call: NA; clone_size: NA; v_call: TRBV28; j_call: TRBJ1-2; cdr3_nt: TGTGCCAGCAGTTTAGAGGGCTCCAGCTATGGCTACACCTTC; cdr3_aa: CASSLEGSSYGYTF
d_call: NA; clone_size: NA; v_call: TRBV6-4; j_call: TRBJ1-5; cdr3_nt: TGTGCCAGCAGCCGCGATTCCAATCAGCCCCAGCATTTT; cdr3_aa: CASSRDSNQPQHF
d_call: NA; clone_size: NA; v_call: TRBV20-1; j_call: TRBJ1-2; cdr3_nt: TGCAGTGCTAGAGAGTATGGCTACACCTTC; cdr3_aa: CSAREYGYTF
d_call: NA; clone_size: NA; v_call: TRBV7-2; j_call: TRBJ1-1; cdr3_nt: TGTGCCAGCAGCTTAAACAGGAACACTGAAGCTTTCTTT; cdr3_aa: CASSLNRNTEAFF
d_call: NA; clone_size: NA; v_call: TRBV19; j_call: TRBJ1-4; cdr3_nt: TGTGCCATCAAGGACACCGATAATGAAAAACTGTTTTTT; cdr3_aa: CAIKDTDNEKLFF
d_call: NA; clone_size: NA; v_call: TRBV30; j_call: TRBJ2-2; cdr3_nt: TGTGCCTGGAGTGGTCTGGGCTACACCGGGGAGCTGTTTTTT; cdr3_aa: CAWSGLGYTGELFF
d_call: NA; clone_size: NA; v_call: TRBV7-2; j_call: TRBJ2-3; cdr3_nt: TGTGCCAGCAGCCCAGACGGGAGACTCACAGATACGCAGTATTTT; cdr3_aa: CASSPDGRLTDTQYF
d_call: TRBD1; clone_size: NA; v_call: TRBV28; j_call: TRBJ1-4; cdr3_nt: TGTGCCAGCACTTCATTGACAGGGAGTCATGAAAAACTGTTTTTT; cdr3_aa: CASTSLTGSHEKLFF
d_call: TRBD2; clone_size: NA; v_call: TRBV7-9; j_call: TRBJ2-1; cdr3_nt: TGTGCCAGCAGCTTAGACGCAGGTGGGACTAGGGAGTTCTTC; cdr3_aa: CASSLDAGGTREFF
d_call: TRBD2; clone_size: few; v_call: TRBV18; j_call: TRBJ2-1; cdr3_nt: TGTGCCAGCTCACCACCCTCAGCGGGAGGCGCGAATGAGCAGTTCTTC; cdr3_aa: CASSPPSAGGANEQFF
d_call: TRBD2; clone_size: NA; v_call: TRBV18; j_call: TRBJ2-3; cdr3_nt: TGTGCCAGCTCTACGGGAGGGCCCCCAGATACGCAGTATTTT; cdr3_aa: CASSTGGPPDTQYF
d_call: NA; clone_size: NA; v_call: TRBV5-1; j_call: TRBJ1-1; cdr3_nt: TGCGCCAGCAGCTTGTTGTCCAGACCAATGAACACTGAAGCTTTCTTT; cdr3_aa: CASSLLSRPMNTEAFF
d_call: NA; clone_size: NA; v_call: TRBV5-4; j_call: TRBJ1-1; cdr3_nt: TGTGCCAGCAGCTTGGAGGGCAGGGGAAGAATGAACACTGAAGCTTTCTTT; cdr3_aa: CASSLEGRGRMNTEAFF
d_call: TRBD2; clone_size: NA; v_call: TRBV7-2; j_call: TRBJ2-1; cdr3_nt: TGTGCCAGCAGCTTAGTAGCCCTTAGCGGGAGTGGCTATGAGCAGTTCTTC; cdr3_aa: CASSLVALSGSGYEQFF
d_call: NA; clone_size: NA; v_call: TRBV9; j_call: TRBJ1-1; cdr3_nt: TGTGCCAGCAGCGTAGGGAGAAACACTGAAGCTTTCTTT; cdr3_aa: CASSVGRNTEAFF
d_call: NA; clone_size: NA; v_call: TRBV27; j_call: TRBJ1-5; cdr3_nt: TGTGCCAGCAGTTCACGAGGGGCTGGTTATCAGCCCCAGCATTTT; cdr3_aa: CASSSRGAGYQPQHF
d_call: NA; clone_size: NA; v_call: TRBV4-2; j_call: TRBJ1-3; cdr3_nt: TGTGCCAGCAGCCAAGATCCGCGTAAACAGGGTAATGGAAACACCATATATTTT; cdr3_aa: CASSQDPRKQGNGNTIYF